These T cell receptor beta chains were read from a single sample in a study of blood T cell repertoires in COVID-19. Here immunoSEQ multiplex PCR was the method, and the copy in TCRdb shows in-frame clones only, minus some. The sample includes more than 60,000 clones, 74% of them seen just once. The specimen sequenced was peripheral blood. All receptors derive from a human donor with acute or convalescent COVID-19. The donor label of this sample is uncertain. The CDR3 runs from the conserved cysteine through the conserved F or W. The D gene is left open where the match is weak. A clone size is listed for some rows: how often the clone was seen (once, few, many), or a class if it is expanded.

>TRBD1|few|TRBV2|TRBJ2-7
TGTGCCAGCAGTGAAATCGGTCAGGGGGCGCGATACGAGCAGTACTTC
CASSEIGQGARYEQYF
>-|-|TRBV19|TRBJ2-1
TGTGCCAGTAGTATAGGACTGGGTCCTACGTATGAGCAGTTCTTC
CASSIGLGPTYEQFF
>-|-|TRBV9|TRBJ1-4
TGTGCCAGCAGCGCCTCCGCGGGGCGGTCTAATGAAAAACTGTTTTTT
CASSASAGRSNEKLFF
>TRBD2|-|TRBV4-1|TRBJ2-3
TGCGCCAGCAGCACCAGACTAGCGGGAGTAATGGGTACAGATACGCAGTATTTT
CASSTRLAGVMGTDTQYF
>-|-|TRBV19|TRBJ1-2
TGTGCCAGTAGTATTTCCGGGGTGAGCTACACCTTC
CASSISGVSYTF
>-|once|TRBV7-6|TRBJ2-5
TGTGCCAGCAGCTTAGGGTCTTTGGAGGAGACCCAGTACTTC
CASSLGSLEETQYF
>TRBD2|-|TRBV7-3|TRBJ2-5
TGTGCCAGCAGCCCGGGACTAGCGCAAGAGACCCAGTACTTC
CASSPGLAQETQYF
>TRBD1|-|TRBV4-1|TRBJ1-5
TGCGCCAGCAGCCAAGTGGACAGGAGGAGCAATCAGCCCCAGCATTTT
CASSQVDRRSNQPQHF
>TRBD1|-|TRBV27|TRBJ1-2
TGTGCCAGCAGTTCCCATACCGGGACAGGGGAAAACTATGGCTACACCTTC
CASSSHTGTGENYGYTF
>TRBD2|-|TRBV24-1|TRBJ2-2
TGTGCCACCAGTGATTACGGGACTAGCACCGGGGAGCTGTTTTTT
CATSDYGTSTGELFF
>TRBD1|-|TRBV4-2|TRBJ2-3
TGTGCCAGCAGCTACACGACAGGGGGTTGGACAGATACGCAGTATTTT
CASSYTTGGWTDTQYF
>TRBD1|-|TRBV27|TRBJ1-6
TGTGCCAGCAGGGGATCGGGACAGGCTCGGTCACCCCTCCACTTT
CASRGSGQARSPLHF
>TRBD1|-|TRBV3-1/TRBV3-2|TRBJ2-7
TGTGCCAGCACCATAGGACAGGGGTCTAGGGAGCAGTACTTC
CASTIGQGSREQYF
>-|few|TRBV28|TRBJ2-5
TGTGCCAGCCGACGAGGGGGGGGAGAGACCCAGTACTTC
CASRRGGGETQYF
>TRBD1|-|TRBV11-3|TRBJ1-1
TGTGCCAGCAGTTCACAGGGGACTGAAGCTTTCTTT
CASSSQGTEAFF
>TRBD2|few|TRBV5-1|TRBJ2-7
TGCGCCAGCAGCGGGGGACTAGCGGGAGGGCCTTACGAGCAGTACTTC
CASSGGLAGGPYEQYF
>-|-|TRBV6-6|TRBJ1-1
TGTGCCAGCAAGCTAAACACTGAAGCTTTCTTT
CASKLNTEAFF
>-|once|TRBV15|TRBJ2-1
TGTGCCACCAGCAGAGATGGCGGAGGATCCTACAATGAGCAGTTCTTC
CATSRDGGGSYNEQFF
>TRBD1|few|TRBV2|TRBJ2-1
TGTGCCACCCAGGGACAGGCTTACAATGAGCAGTTCTTC
CATQGQAYNEQFF
>-|-|TRBV19|TRBJ1-5
TGTGCCAGTAGTATCGAGGGGAGGGACAATCAGCCCCAGCATTTT
CASSIEGRDNQPQHF
>TRBD2|-|TRBV7-2|TRBJ2-5
TGTGCCAGCAGCTATCTAGCGGGCCAAGAGACCCAGTACTTC
CASSYLAGQETQYF
>-|-|TRBV10-3|TRBJ1-2
TGTGCCATCAGATTGACACCGCCGCGAGATGGCTACACCTTC
CAIRLTPPRDGYTF
>-|-|TRBV28|TRBJ2-2
TGTGCCAGCAGCCAACGGGCCCGGGGAGGAACCGGGGAGCTGTTTTTT
CASSQRARGGTGELFF
>-|-|TRBV5-6|TRBJ1-5
TGTGCCAGCAGCTTGTTATCAGAGGGCGTAGGTTTGTCTCAGCCCCAGCATTTT
CASSLLSEGVGLSQPQHF
>-|-|TRBV4-2|TRBJ2-5
TGTGCCAGCAGCCAAGGGAGGGGGGGAGAGACCCAGTACTTC
CASSQGRGGETQYF
>TRBD1|-|TRBV2|TRBJ1-5
TGTGCCAGCAGTGCGACCCAGGGGGTCGGCGGTAATCAGCCCCAGCATTTT
CASSATQGVGGNQPQHF
>-|once|TRBV18|TRBJ2-7
TGTGCCAGCTCGGGGCGAGCAGGGTCCTACGAGCAGTACTTC
CASSGRAGSYEQYF
>-|-|TRBV3-1/TRBV3-2|TRBJ1-2
TGTGCCAGCAGCCAAGATGCCGGGAGTGGGAGTAACTATGGCTACACCTTC
CASSQDAGSGSNYGYTF
>-|-|TRBV13|TRBJ2-7
TGTGCCAGCATCGCTAGGGGAACCTACGAGCAGTACTTC
CASIARGTYEQYF
>-|-|TRBV11-2|TRBJ2-5
TGTGCCAGCAGCAAAGCCGCCGAGACCCAGTACTTC
CASSKAAETQYF
>-|few|TRBV7-3|TRBJ2-7
TGTGCCAGCAGCTTAACGAGGGCCGACGAGCAGTACTTC
CASSLTRADEQYF
>-|-|TRBV15|TRBJ1-5
TGTGCCACCAGCAGAGATAAAAGAAACGTCGGTCAGCCCCAGCATTTT
CATSRDKRNVGQPQHF
>-|-|TRBV24-1|TRBJ1-4
TGTGCCACCAGTGATTCCAGGGTCGGGAAACTGTTTTTT
CATSDSRVGKLFF
>TRBD2|few|TRBV2|TRBJ2-3
TGTGCCAGCAGTGATGGTAGCGGGGGAGGGAATACGCAGTATTTT
CASSDGSGGGNTQYF
>-|-|TRBV18|TRBJ2-3
TGTGCCAGCTCACCGGGGGGGCCAGATACGCAGTATTTT
CASSPGGPDTQYF
>TRBD1|-|TRBV5-6|TRBJ2-3
TGTGCCAGCGCCGAACCGGGACAGGGGGTTTCAGATACGCAGTATTTT
CASAEPGQGVSDTQYF
>TRBD1|few|TRBV27|TRBJ1-1
TGTGCCAGCACCCGAACAGGGGGGAACACTGAAGCTTTCTTT
CASTRTGGNTEAFF
>TRBD1|-|TRBV5-1|TRBJ2-2
TGCGCCAGCAGCTTGCCGGACAGGGATACCGGGGAGCTGTTTTTT
CASSLPDRDTGELFF